This passage covers 13 T cell receptor beta chains from one sample sequenced in a study of T-cell memory formation after mild COVID-19. TCRdb recomputed calls from the 5' RACE reads with MiXCR, one row per CDR3 protein. Among around 110,000 distinct CDR3 sequences listed, roughly an eighth were seen once. The sample was PBMCs or a T cell subset sorted from them (not recorded which). All receptors come from a man aged 18 to 30 who had mild COVID-19 (a few samples of this study predate the infection). Cell type and time point are not known.

J is TRBJ2-7 and V is TRBV27; TRBD1 is a possible D gene (5 bases). CDR1 and CDR2 from the germline V gene are MNHEY and SMNVEV (reference sequence). V was shortened by 3 bases and J by 9 bases, with 9 bases between the two germline ends. This CDR3 has 11 amino acids. The CDR3 DNA sequence: TGTGCCAGCAGTTTCTTGGGGCGGCAGTACTTC. Protein sequence: CASSFLGRQYF.

This clonotype occurred many times. The chain uses TRBV9 and TRBJ2-3; 7 nucleotides align to TRBD1. The junction had 5 bases not matched to a gene; V was cut back by 4 bases and J by 0 bases. CDR1 SGDLS and CDR2 YYNGEE come from the germline V gene. This CDR3 is 15 amino acids long. The CDR3 sequence: CASSWTGRSTDTQYF. For the CDR3, the DNA is TGTGCCAGCAGCTGGACAGGCCGTAGCACAGATACGCAGTATTTT.

This clonotype was observed a few times. V usage is TRBV7-9 and J usage is TRBJ1-2; D is possibly TRBD1 (6 bases). Per germline, CDR1 SEHNR and CDR2 FQNEAQ (reference sequence). The CDR3 extends over 16 amino acids. With 4 bases removed from V and 8 bases from J, the gap between germline ends came to 23 bases. CDR3 nucleotide sequence: TGTGCCAGCAGCTCTATTACCGAACAGGGCTGGAGGGGCTACACCTTC. It encodes CASSSITEQGWRGYTF.

The V and J genes are TRBV4-3 and TRBJ2-1; D remains unclear. This CDR3 has 13 residues. Germline values: CDR1 LGHNA, CDR2 YSLEER. V dropped 1 base and J dropped 7 bases, with 8 bases sitting between them. CDR3 amino acids: CASSQGSLNEQFF. The CDR3 DNA is TGCGCCAGCAGCCAAGGTTCTCTTAATGAGCAGTTCTTC.

This clonotype was observed a handful of times. The rearrangement uses TRBV5-1 and TRBJ2-3, with 9 nucleotides matching TRBD2. The CDR3 contains 15 residues. Per germline, CDR1 SGHRS and CDR2 YFSETQ. Losses at the gene ends were 7 bases for V and 2 bases for J; bases not matched to a gene: 8. CDR3 nucleotides: TGCGCCAGCGGTTCCGGGACTAGCCTCACAGATACGCAGTATTTT. It is translated as CASGSGTSLTDTQYF. The full variable domain, in which reference TRBV5-1 and TRBJ2-3 provide the parts outside the CDR3, is KAGVTQTPRYLIKTRGQQVTLSCSPISGHRSVSWYQQTPGQGLQFLFEYFSETQRNKGNFPGRFSGRQFSNSRSEMNVSTLELGDSALYLCASGSGTSLTDTQYFGPGTRLTVL.

The chain employs TRBV5-1 and TRBJ2-7; 9 positions agree with TRBD1. With 4 bases clipped from V and 4 bases from J, the junction kept 9 bases outside the gene matches. CDR1 and CDR2 (germline): SGHRS, YFSETQ. CDR3 length: 15 residues. CDR3 in amino acids: CASSAPGQGKYEQYF. Written as DNA, the CDR3 is TGCGCCAGCAGCGCCCCGGGACAGGGTAAATACGAGCAGTACTTC.

The CDR3 bases are TGTGCCAGCAGCCGGAGGACAGGGAGCTTAGGCCAAGAGACCCAGTACTTC. Translation gives CASSRRTGSLGQETQYF. This chain links TRBV7-9 with TRBJ2-5; TRBD1 aligns across 8 bases. Germline lookup yields CDR1 SEHNR and CDR2 FQNEAQ (reference sequence). The CDR3 covers 17 residues. After removal of 5 bases from V and 1 base from J, the junction contained 12 bases not matched to a gene.

This clonotype has only a few counts. This rearrangement joins TRBV27 to TRBJ1-2, with 7 nucleotides matching TRBD1. The CDR3 contains 17 residues. Losses at the gene ends were 6 bases for V and 0 bases for J; bases not matched to a gene: 13. Germline-derived CDR1 and CDR2 are MNHEY and SMNVEV (reference sequence). CDR3 DNA: TGTGCCAGCAGCTCTCTTGGGACAGCCATAGCTAACTATGGCTACACCTTC. Protein: CASSSLGTAIANYGYTF.

The chain couples TRBV3-1 to TRBJ2-1, with D unclear. Between the trimmed V and J ends, which lost 1 base and 7 bases, there was a span of 14 bases. The germline gives CDR1 LGHDT, CDR2 YNNKEL (reference sequence). This CDR3 has 15 amino acids. The CDR3 bases are TGTGCCAGCAGCCAAGTCAGGTGGGCTAGAAATGAGCAGTTCTTC. Protein: CASSQVRWARNEQFF.

This chain connects TRBV18 to TRBJ2-1, with 9 bases matching TRBD1. After removal of 3 bases from V and 8 bases from J, the junction contained 8 bases not matched to a gene. There are 15 residues in the CDR3. Germline V lookup: CDR1 KGHSH, CDR2 LQKENI. This CDR3 is CASSPRDRAEYEQFF. The CDR3 DNA sequence: TGTGCCAGCTCACCTCGGGACAGGGCGGAGTATGAGCAGTTCTTC.

This clonotype has just a few counts. The CDR3 DNA is TGTGCCAGCAGCTTCGACGGCTCCTACGAGCAGTACTTC. As protein: CASSFDGSYEQYF. V is TRBV7-9 and J is TRBJ2-7; no definite D call. This CDR3 spans 13 amino acids. The germline gives CDR1 SEHNR, CDR2 FQNEAQ (reference sequence). Deletions cut 3 bases from V and 0 bases from J, with 6 bases between.

The CDR3 spells CSARDYSQGTEAFF. The CDR3 DNA follows: TGCAGTGCTAGAGATTATTCTCAAGGGACCGAAGCTTTCTTT. The V call is TRBV20-1, the J call TRBJ1-1; a possible D gene is TRBD1 (5 bases). Trimming removed 0 bases at V and 8 bases at J, with 16 bases between. Germline V CDR1 and CDR2: DFQATT, SNEGSKA (reference sequence). This CDR3 spans 14 amino acids.

The sample holds many counts of this clonotype. The V gene is TRBV27, the J gene TRBJ2-2, with D uncertain. This CDR3 contains 13 residues. The V end lost 8 bases, the J end lost 4 bases, and 11 bases lay between the germline ends. Per germline, CDR1 MNHEY and CDR2 SMNVEV (reference sequence). The CDR3 is CASGLLSTGELFF. DNA of the CDR3: TGTGCCAGCGGGCTTCTCTCCACCGGGGAGCTGTTTTTT.